The 3 T cell receptor beta chains presented below share a single source sample, sequenced in a study of T cells after yellow fever vaccination (dated by TCRdb to about 2019). The treatment or condition label for this specimen denotes: live attenuated yellow fever vaccine strain. The protocol used for the library was 5' RACE. Sequencing was carried out with an Illumina NovaSeq 6000. The raw public reads went through TCRdb reprocessing: fastp at Q25, MiXCR clone calling, in-frame beta chains kept. Rows with a matching CDR3 protein are joined into one entry that keeps the most common DNA and genes. This sample has a few hundred thousand distinct CDR3 sequences in its table, and 3.6% of those were observed once. The top ten clonotypes cover roughly a quarter of the sample. The sequencing here drew on PBMCs, taken on the day of the yellow fever booster vaccination. These receptors came from a man aged 18 to 29 who received the YFV17D yellow fever vaccine.

This clonotype was recorded a few times. DNA of the CDR3: TGTGCCAGCAGTTTACCGACAGGAACCTATGGCTACACCTTC. Translation: CASSLPTGTYGYTF. This sequence joins TRBV28 and TRBJ1-2, with D perhaps matching TRBD1 (6 bases). V lost 2 bases and J lost 4, with 11 bases in between. CDR3 length: 14 amino acids. Germline V gene lookup returns CDR1 MDHEN and CDR2 SYDVKM.

The CDR3, as DNA: TGTGCCAGCAGCCAATTAGGCACGGCCTCCTACGAGCAGTACTTC. The encoded protein is CASSQLGTASYEQYF. The gene calls are TRBV16 and TRBJ2-7, with D unresolved. CDR1 is KGHSY, CDR2 FQNENV, per germline. The CDR3 runs 15 residues. V was trimmed by 1 base and J by 0 bases, leaving 10 bases between them.

The chain links TRBV20-1 to TRBJ2-3; 15 positions match TRBD2. Germline values: CDR1 DFQATT, CDR2 SNEGSKA (reference sequence). Trimming at V came to 6 bases and at J to 2 bases, leaving 12 bases not matched to a gene. The CDR3 is 18 residues long. The CDR3 protein is CSARTSGGAFPYTDTQYF. DNA of the CDR3: TGCAGTGCCAGGACTAGCGGGGGGGCCTTTCCTTACACAGATACGCAGTATTTT.